The clone carrying this T cell receptor (beta chain) appeared many times. What it recognizes is unknown. The CDR3 is 15 residues long. With V trimmed by 0 bases and J by 3 bases, 6 bases remained unmatched. Germline CDR1 is SGHRS and CDR2 is YFSETQ. TCRdb re-called the 5' RACE reads through MiXCR, storing one row per CDR3 protein. The sample consists of fewer than 45,000 distinct CDR3 sequences, roughly 2.5% of them appearing once. This entry comes from a study of neurological immune-mediated disorders. Study findings and constraints: Grouping of repertoires by phylogeny put those of 18 of 34 multiple sclerosis patients into a single related-CDR3 cluster, a possible signature.

The source is a man under 40 with multiple sclerosis. The sequenced material came from PBMCs. The chain combines TRBV5-1 with TRBJ2-7; 7 bases are a match to TRBD1. The CDR3 loop is CASSLDPGGYYEQYF. CDR3 in DNA: TGCGCCAGCAGCTTGGACCCAGGGGGATACTACGAGCAGTACTTC.